The clone carrying this T cell receptor (beta chain) was seen at least ten times. The data derive from a study of spatial heterogeneity in lung cancer. A distinct unique molecular identifier was carried by each TCR cDNA molecule. TCRdb reanalysed the 5' RACE reads using MiXCR and keeps one entry per CDR3 protein. The sample yields about 40,000 distinct CDR3 sequences, more than 4.5% seen once. CDR1 DFQATT and CDR2 SNEGSKA come from the germline V gene (reference sequence). V lost 5 bases and J lost 2; bases outside the gene matches: 9. The CDR3 is made up of 15 amino acids. Described time point: sample taken at primary tumor resection. Unsorted whole RNA from tumor, nontumor lung or frozen PBMC underwent sequencing.

The sequences come from PBMCs, collected at surgery. This sequence originates from a female donor with early-stage non-small cell lung cancer. The J gene is TRBJ1-2, the V gene TRBV20-1; 9 bases align to TRBD1. The CDR3 reads CSASMTGGTNYGYTF. The CDR3 DNA follows: TGCAGTGCTTCCATGACAGGGGGGACCAACTATGGCTACACCTTC.